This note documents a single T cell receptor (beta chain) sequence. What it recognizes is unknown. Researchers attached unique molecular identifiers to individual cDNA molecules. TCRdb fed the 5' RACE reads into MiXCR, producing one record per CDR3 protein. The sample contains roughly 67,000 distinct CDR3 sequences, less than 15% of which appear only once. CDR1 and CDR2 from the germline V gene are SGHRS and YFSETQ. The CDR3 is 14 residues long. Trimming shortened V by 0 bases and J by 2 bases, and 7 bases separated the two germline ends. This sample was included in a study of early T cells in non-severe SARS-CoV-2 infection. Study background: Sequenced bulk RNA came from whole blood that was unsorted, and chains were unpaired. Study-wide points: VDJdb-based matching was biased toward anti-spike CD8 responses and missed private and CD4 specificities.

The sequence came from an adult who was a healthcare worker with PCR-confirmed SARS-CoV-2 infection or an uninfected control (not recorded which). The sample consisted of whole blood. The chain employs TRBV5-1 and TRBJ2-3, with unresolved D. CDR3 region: CASSLVDYTDTQYF. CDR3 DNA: TGCGCCAGCAGCTTGGTAGATTACACAGATACGCAGTATTTT.